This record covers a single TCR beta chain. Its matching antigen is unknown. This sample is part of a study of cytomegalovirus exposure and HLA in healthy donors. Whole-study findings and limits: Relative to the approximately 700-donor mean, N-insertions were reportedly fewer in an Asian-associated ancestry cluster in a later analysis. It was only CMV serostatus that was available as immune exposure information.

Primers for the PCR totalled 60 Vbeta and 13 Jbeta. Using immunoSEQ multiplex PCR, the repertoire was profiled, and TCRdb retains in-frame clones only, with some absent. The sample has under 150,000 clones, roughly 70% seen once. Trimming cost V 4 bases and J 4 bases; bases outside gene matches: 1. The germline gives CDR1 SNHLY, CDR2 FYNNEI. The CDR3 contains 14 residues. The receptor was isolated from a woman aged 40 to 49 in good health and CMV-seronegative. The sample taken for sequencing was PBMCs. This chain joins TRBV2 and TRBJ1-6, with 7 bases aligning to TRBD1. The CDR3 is CASSGDSYNSPLHF. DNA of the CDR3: TGTGCCAGCAGTGGGGACAGTTATAATTCACCCCTCCACTTT.